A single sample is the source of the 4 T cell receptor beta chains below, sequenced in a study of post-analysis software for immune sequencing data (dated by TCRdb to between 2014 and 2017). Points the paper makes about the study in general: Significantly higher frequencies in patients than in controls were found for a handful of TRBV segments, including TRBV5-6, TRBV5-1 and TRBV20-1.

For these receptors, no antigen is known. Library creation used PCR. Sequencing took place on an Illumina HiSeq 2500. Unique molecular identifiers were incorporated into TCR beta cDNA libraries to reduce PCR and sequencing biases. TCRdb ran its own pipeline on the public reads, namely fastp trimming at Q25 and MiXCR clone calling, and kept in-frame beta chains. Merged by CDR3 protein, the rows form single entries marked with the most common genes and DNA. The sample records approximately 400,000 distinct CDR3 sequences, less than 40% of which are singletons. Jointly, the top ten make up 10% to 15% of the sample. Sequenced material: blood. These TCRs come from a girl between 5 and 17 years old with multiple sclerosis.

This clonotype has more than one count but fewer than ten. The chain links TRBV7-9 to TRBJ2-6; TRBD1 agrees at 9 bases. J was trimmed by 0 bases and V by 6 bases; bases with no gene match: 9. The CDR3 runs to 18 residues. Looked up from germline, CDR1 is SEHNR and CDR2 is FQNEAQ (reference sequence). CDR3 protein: CASSFPDRGPSGANVLTF. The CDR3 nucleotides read TGTGCCAGCAGTTTCCCGGACAGGGGCCCCTCTGGGGCCAACGTCCTGACTTTC.

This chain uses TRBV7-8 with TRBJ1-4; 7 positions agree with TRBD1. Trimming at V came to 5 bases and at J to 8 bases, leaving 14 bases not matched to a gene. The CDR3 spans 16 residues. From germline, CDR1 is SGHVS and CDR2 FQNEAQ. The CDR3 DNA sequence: TGTGCCAGCAGCCACCGATGGGGCAGGGGGGGCGAAAAACTGTTTTTT. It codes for CASSHRWGRGGEKLFF.

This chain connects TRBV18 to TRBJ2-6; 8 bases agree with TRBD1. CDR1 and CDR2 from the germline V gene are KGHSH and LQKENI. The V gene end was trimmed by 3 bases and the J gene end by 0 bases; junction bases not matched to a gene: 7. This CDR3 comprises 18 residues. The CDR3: CASSPIRTGLSGANVLTF. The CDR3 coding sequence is TGTGCCAGCTCACCCATACGGACAGGGCTCTCTGGGGCCAACGTCCTGACTTTC.

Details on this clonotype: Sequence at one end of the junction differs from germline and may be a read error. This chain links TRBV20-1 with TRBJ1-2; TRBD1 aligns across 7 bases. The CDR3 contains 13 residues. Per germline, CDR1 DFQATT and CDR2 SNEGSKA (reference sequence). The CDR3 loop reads CSASRQGDYGCTF. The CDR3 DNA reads TGCAGTGCTTCTAGACAGGGAGACTATGGCTGCACCTTC.